This TCR beta chain is drawn from a study of blood T cell repertoires in COVID-19 (TCRdb year 2020). Study-level background: The collaborator samples originated in the United States, Italy and Spain and spanned the acute and convalescent phases of COVID-19. The sample metadata nearly always contained a de-identified subject ID, COVID-19 status, age in years and sex. A freely available public database, intended as a resource for researchers studying the immune response to SARS-CoV-2, is where the repertoires were released. The dataset comprised deeply sampled blood TCRbeta repertoires from subjects exposed to, actively infected with, or recovered from COVID-19. The prospective study material was composed of cDNA or gDNA derived from T cells, B-cell-depleted T cells, or PBMCs. The samples were drawn from the first 160 participants of the ongoing ImmuneRACE study and from about 1,200 subjects provided by 6 global collaborators. Where HLA class I and class II types were available, the types were taken from metadata supplied by the sample provider, not from assay-based typing. Findings and caveats that apply to the study as a whole: Clinical and demographic metadata were provided uncurated, with the amount varying by source and participant.

Each collaborating institution followed its own protocols to collect whole blood in K2EDTA tubes. For TCRbeta analysis, collaborator samples were shipped as frozen whole blood, as isolated PBMCs, or as DNA extracted from either sample type. As regards this clone: Its antigen target is currently unknown. Per-nucleotide qualities are absent, and no much larger clonotype sits a single base away.

CDR1 and CDR2 (LGHDT, YNNKEL) derive from the germline V gene (reference sequence). The CDR3 has 15 amino acids, counting the end cysteine and phenylalanine. Kept here is only the CDR3 DNA, which spans 45 bases and is read in frame from base 1. V has 7 bases trimmed and J has 4 bases trimmed; junction bases matching no gene number 8. TCRbeta CDR3 regions were amplified from genomic DNA using the immunoSEQ Assay, a bias-controlled multiplex PCR. For the original study's pipeline: Nucleated cell counts per sample were estimated from amplification of reference gene primers within the assay. Sequence reads were collapsed and filtered to measure the absolute abundance of every unique TCRbeta CDR3 rearrangement. For each sample, productive Simpson clonality was calculated as the square root of Simpson's diversity index over productive rearrangements. The table comes from immuneACCESS by way of TCRdb, which keeps in-frame sequences with V and J called. Part of the clones is missing from these tables; in studies checked, under half for an unresolved V gene and the rest for unknown reasons. For V, J and clone size, that table is used; D and trimming come from the DNA. The sample table holds 200,000 to 250,000 clones, of which 85% to 90% were seen once. The ten largest account for about 2.9% of the sample.

Sequenced sample: peripheral blood. The source of this sequence is a man between 60 and 75 years old with acute or convalescent COVID-19. The chain was built from TRBV3-1 (or the pseudogene TRBV3-2) and TRBJ2-2, with TRBD2 identical over 8 junction bases. Here the CDR3 is given as CASTPTGGATGELFF. The DNA is as follows: TGTGCCAGCACCCCAACCGGGGGGGCCACCGGGGAGCTGTTTTTT.